Given below is one TCR beta chain in context. Libraries were prepared by immunoSEQ multiplex PCR; TCRdb keeps only in-frame clonotypes and omits some of them. The data contain about 77,000 clones, more than 65% of them singletons. The data belong to a study of OX40 agonist ivuxolimab in advanced cancers. There are 15 residues in the CDR3. The ends were cut back, 3 bases at V and 6 bases at J, with 17 bases in the middle. Germline V gene data show CDR1 as LNHDA and CDR2 as SQIVND (reference sequence). Sequences were derived from CD4+ or CD8+ T cells sorted from blood, sampled in a trial of the OX40 agonist ivuxolimab. This receptor was obtained from an adult with an advanced solid tumor such as melanoma, head and neck, liver or kidney cancer. The chain uses TRBV19 and TRBJ1-2; no definite D call. The CDR3 bases are TGTGCCAGTAGTATTTCGAGGAATTCCATGAATGGCTACACCTTC. It encodes CASSISRNSMNGYTF. The entire variable domain, with the rest obtained from reference TRBV19 and TRBJ1-2, is as follows: DGGITQSPKYLFRKEGQNVTLSCEQNLNHDAMYWYRQDPGQGLRLIYYSQIVNDFQKGDIAEGYSVSREKKESFPLTVTSAQKNPTAFYLCASSISRNSMNGYTFGSGTRLTVV.